The 30 T cell receptor beta chains listed next were all sequenced from one sample in a study of radiotherapy plus CTLA-4 blockade in lung cancer. Some clones are missing from TCRdb's copy, which holds only in-frame ones; the method was immunoSEQ multiplex PCR. The profile shows roughly 75,000 clones, approximately 80% of them singletons. Source: peripheral blood, taken from a patient treated with radiotherapy plus ipilimumab. Receptor source: a human donor with non-small cell lung cancer who had stable disease on radiotherapy plus ipilimumab.

The CDR3 DNA reads TGTGCCAGCAGCTTAGCTACTACAGCCTACGAGCAGTACTTC. This translates into CASSLATTAYEQYF. The chain combines TRBV7-8 with TRBJ2-7; D is unclear. There are 14 residues in the CDR3. Germline V gene lookup returns CDR1 SGHVS and CDR2 FQNEAQ. Deletions cut 0 bases from V and 2 bases from J, with 8 bases between.

To note about this clone: Mismatch with germline at one junction end may stem from a read error. The chain employs TRBV18 and TRBJ1-4; D gene uncertain. The CDR3 totals 11 residues. The germline CDR1 and CDR2 sequences are KGHSH and LQKENI. CDR3 protein: CASSTNEKLFF. CDR3 in DNA: TGTGCCAGCTCAACCAATGAAAAACTGTTTTTT.

The rearrangement links TRBV19 to TRBJ2-3; D is unresolved. The CDR3 sequence is 14 residues long. V was shortened by 5 bases and J by 2 bases, with 11 bases between the two germline ends. The germline CDR1 and CDR2 sequences are LNHDA and SQIVND (reference sequence). CDR3 nucleotide sequence: TGTGCCAGTAGTCCCCGACTCGACACAGATACGCAGTATTTT. Amino acids: CASSPRLDTDTQYF. Looking up the rest from reference TRBV19 and TRBJ2-3 gives the full variable domain: DGGITQSPKYLFRKEGQNVTLSCEQNLNHDAMYWYRQDPGQGLRLIYYSQIVNDFQKGDIAEGYSVSREKKESFPLTVTSAQKNPTAFYLCASSPRLDTDTQYFGPGTRLTVL.

The rearrangement links TRBV11-2 to TRBJ2-2; perhaps D is TRBD1 or TRBD2 (5 bases each). CDR1 and CDR2 from the germline V gene are SGHAT and FQNNGV. The length of the CDR3 is 17 residues. The V end lost 1 base, the J end lost 0 bases, and 12 bases lay between the germline ends. CDR3 region: CASSLVGAGTNTGELFF. The DNA of the CDR3 is TGTGCCAGCAGCTTAGTCGGGGCAGGGACGAACACCGGGGAGCTGTTTTTT.

The chain employs TRBV5-5 and TRBJ1-5; no firm D call. Between the trimmed V and J ends, which lost 0 bases and 1 base, there was a span of 5 bases. This CDR3 is built from 14 residues. Germline CDR1 SGHKS, CDR2 YYEKEE (reference sequence). The CDR3 DNA is TGTGCCAGCAGCTTGGCCCCAAGCAATCAGCCCCAGCATTTT. The encoded protein is CASSLAPSNQPQHF. The complete variable domain, with remaining parts taken from reference TRBV5-5 and TRBJ1-5, reads DAGVTQSPTHLIKTRGQQVTLRCSPISGHKSVSWYQQVLGQGPQFIFQYYEKEERGRGNFPDRFSARQFPNYSSELNVNALLLGDSALYLCASSLAPSNQPQHFGDGTRLSIL.

The chain is built from TRBV5-1 and TRBJ2-7; 11 bases agree with TRBD2. The CDR3 contains 14 residues. The junction had 3 bases not matched to a gene; V was cut back by 2 bases and J by 5 bases. CDR1 and CDR2 (germline): SGHRS, YFSETQ. CDR3 DNA sequence: TGCGCCAGCAGCTTAGTAGCGGGAGGGGACGAGCAGTACTTC. This translates into CASSLVAGGDEQYF.

The gene calls are TRBV25-1 and TRBJ1-4; D not resolved. The length of the CDR3 is 11 residues. CDR1 and CDR2 from the germline V gene are MGHDK and SYGVNS. Trimming removed 9 bases from V and 7 bases from J, with 9 bases in between. CDR3 in amino acids: CASRTVEKLFF. In DNA form, the CDR3 reads TGTGCCAGTCGGACGGTTGAAAAACTGTTTTTT.

This clone was recorded a few times. V gene TRBV7-9 combines with J gene TRBJ1-2; tentative D call: TRBD1 (6 bases). V lost 4 bases and J 1 base, leaving 13 bases between the germline ends. Germline V gene sequence: CDR1 SEHNR, CDR2 FQNEAQ (reference sequence). There are 15 residues in the CDR3. CDR3 amino acids: CASSSRRDINYGYTF. CDR3 nucleotides: TGTGCCAGCAGCTCCCGCCGGGACATTAACTATGGCTACACCTTC.

This chain connects TRBV28 to TRBJ1-2; a weak D match, TRBD1 (5 bases). CDR1 is MDHEN, CDR2 SYDVKM, per germline. The germline V and J ends were trimmed by 6 bases and 4 bases, with 21 bases remaining between them. This CDR3 is built from 16 residues. This CDR3 is CASRTTGEGLIYGYTF. The CDR3 nucleotides are TGTGCCAGCAGAACTACGGGAGAGGGGCTCATCTATGGCTACACCTTC.

There are a few counts of this clone. The gene calls are TRBV5-1 and TRBJ1-1; TRBD1 might be the D (6 bases). The CDR3 consists of 13 residues. Germline lookup yields CDR1 SGHRS and CDR2 YFSETQ. Trimming took 4 bases from V and 1 from J, leaving 8 bases between them. The CDR3: CASSPTGNTEAFF. Written as DNA, the CDR3 is TGCGCCAGCAGCCCGACAGGGAACACTGAAGCTTTCTTT.

The V call is TRBV19, the J call TRBJ2-3; 10 positions match TRBD2. V trimming: 2 bases; J trimming: 6 bases; junction bases outside the gene matches: 2. The CDR3 contains 14 residues. Germline V lookup: CDR1 LNHDA, CDR2 SQIVND (reference sequence). The CDR3 region is CASSIIAGGDTQYF. CDR3 nucleotide sequence: TGTGCCAGTAGTATAATAGCGGGAGGTGATACGCAGTATTTT.

This clone was detected only once. The chain links TRBV6-1 to TRBJ1-5, with 9 bases matching TRBD1. V shed 3 bases and J 8 bases; nucleotides not matched to a gene: 5. This CDR3 spans 14 amino acids. CDR1 MNHNS and CDR2 SASEGT come from the germline V gene. The CDR3: CASSDGTGPEPQHF. In nucleotides, the CDR3 is TGTGCCAGCAGTGACGGGACAGGGCCGGAGCCCCAGCATTTT.

The genes are TRBV7-3 and TRBJ1-1; D gene ambiguous. V lost 3 bases and J lost 8, with 13 bases in between. Germline V gene data show CDR1 as SGHTA and CDR2 as FQGTGA. CDR3 size: 13 residues. CDR3 nucleotide sequence: TGTGCCAGCAGCTTTCTACTTCAGGAGGAAGCTTTCTTT. This sequence encodes CASSFLLQEEAFF.

Only a few counts were recorded for this clone. The V and J genes are TRBV28 and TRBJ1-2; 9 bases agree with TRBD1. The CDR3 loop spans 14 amino acids. Germline CDR1 reads MDHEN; CDR2 reads SYDVKM. Trimming removed 8 bases from V and 7 bases from J; junction bases left unmatched: 11. The CDR3 reads CASGTPGQGSGYTF. CDR3 coding DNA: TGTGCCAGCGGTACTCCGGGACAGGGATCTGGCTACACCTTC.

This clone has a single count. This rearrangement joins TRBV7-2 to TRBJ2-2, with 9 nucleotides matching TRBD2. The CDR3 extends over 19 amino acids. After removal of 2 bases from V and 1 base from J, the junction contained 11 bases not matched to a gene. Germline V lookup: CDR1 SGHTA, CDR2 FQGNSA. The CDR3 reads CASSLLAPSGGRNTGELFF. Here the CDR3 DNA reads TGTGCCAGCAGCTTATTAGCCCCCAGCGGGGGGCGGAACACCGGGGAGCTGTTTTTT.

The chain couples TRBV5-5 to TRBJ1-1; D is undetermined. There are 13 residues in the CDR3. V was cut by 4 bases and J by 2 bases, with 9 bases left in between. Looked up from germline, CDR1 is SGHKS and CDR2 is YYEKEE (reference sequence). The CDR3 is CASSPEPNTEAFF. CDR3 coding DNA: TGTGCCAGCAGCCCGGAGCCTAACACTGAAGCTTTCTTT. The variable domain in full, completed from reference TRBV5-5 and TRBJ1-1, reads DAGVTQSPTHLIKTRGQQVTLRCSPISGHKSVSWYQQVLGQGPQFIFQYYEKEERGRGNFPDRFSARQFPNYSSELNVNALLLGDSALYLCASSPEPNTEAFFGQGTRLTVV.

V is TRBV7-9 and J is TRBJ2-1; 8 positions agree with TRBD1. CDR1 is SEHNR and CDR2 is FQNEAQ in the germline V gene (reference sequence). Germline trimming cut 5 bases from V and 6 bases from J; bases unmatched to any gene: 9. This CDR3 spans 15 amino acids. The CDR3 sequence is CASSLRDRKLNEQFF. In DNA form, the CDR3 reads TGTGCCAGCAGCCTCCGGGACAGGAAACTCAATGAGCAGTTCTTC.

V and J are TRBV5-1 and TRBJ1-2; no reliable D call. Deletions cut 0 bases from V and 4 bases from J, with 7 bases between. Germline lookup yields CDR1 SGHRS and CDR2 YFSETQ. The CDR3 loop spans 13 amino acids. The CDR3 region has the DNA TGCGCCAGCAGCTTGGAGGCAGTCTATGGCTACACCTTC. It translates to CASSLEAVYGYTF.

This chain uses TRBV27 with TRBJ1-5; D remains unclear. The length of the CDR3 is 13 residues. V was clipped by 4 bases and J by 3 bases, with 7 bases between them. In germline, CDR1 is MNHEY, CDR2 SMNVEV (reference sequence). The CDR3 DNA is TGTGCCAGCAGTTCCTTCTTCAATCAGCCCCAGCATTTT. Its protein is CASSSFFNQPQHF.

The chain joins TRBV7-9 to TRBJ2-7; 9 nucleotides agree with TRBD1. The germline V gene encodes CDR1 SEHNR and CDR2 FQNEAQ (reference sequence). This CDR3 contains 16 residues. Trimming at V came to 5 bases and at J to 5 bases, leaving 13 bases not matched to a gene. CDR3 nucleotide sequence: TGTGCCAGCAGCCCCGGGACAGGGTCGGTGGGAAACGAGCAGTACTTC. It encodes CASSPGTGSVGNEQYF.

V and J are TRBV11-2 and TRBJ2-5; D remains unclear. Germline V gives CDR1 SGHAT, CDR2 FQNNGV. The V end was cut by 0 bases, the J end by 3 bases, with 11 bases between. The CDR3 loop spans 15 amino acids. The CDR3 loop is CASSLDTRLEETQYF. For the CDR3, the DNA is TGTGCCAGCAGCTTAGATACGCGGCTCGAAGAGACCCAGTACTTC.

The chain combines TRBV11-1 with TRBJ2-1, with 8 nucleotides matching TRBD2. The CDR3 runs 15 residues. The V gene end was trimmed by 5 bases and the J gene end by 5 bases; junction bases not matched to a gene: 8. Germline V gene data show CDR1 as SGHAT and CDR2 as FQDESV (reference sequence). The DNA for the CDR3 is TGTGCCAGCAGCGCCGCCCGGGGGGGTAACAATGAGCAGTTCTTC. It translates to CASSAARGGNNEQFF.

This chain joins TRBV5-6 and TRBJ2-7, with D uncertain. The V gene lost 3 bases and the J gene lost 2 bases, with 3 bases spanning the gap. CDR3 length: 11 amino acids. Germline lookup yields CDR1 SGHDT and CDR2 YYEEEE. CDR3 residues: CASSSAYEQYF. CDR3 in DNA: TGTGCCAGCAGCTCTGCCTACGAGCAGTACTTC. Full variable domain (missing parts from reference TRBV5-6 and TRBJ2-7): DAGVTQSPTHLIKTRGQQVTLRCSPKSGHDTVSWYQQALGQGPQFIFQYYEEEERQRGNFPDRFSGHQFPNYSSELNVNALLLGDSALYLCASSSAYEQYFGPGTRLTVT.

The rearrangement joins TRBV19 to TRBJ1-5; D remains ambiguous. V lost 7 bases, J lost 4 bases, and 20 bases lay in between. The CDR3 totals 16 residues. The germline V gene has CDR1 LNHDA and CDR2 SQIVND (reference sequence). The CDR3, as DNA: TGTGCCAGTATTCGAAGGTGGGCCGAAACTAATCAGCCCCAGCATTTT. Its protein product is CASIRRWAETNQPQHF.

This clone was seen only once. V and J are TRBV15 and TRBJ2-7; 14 positions match TRBD2. There are 19 residues in the CDR3. The V and J ends lost 5 bases and 2 bases, in that order; junction bases with no gene match: 14. From germline, CDR1 is LNHNV and CDR2 YYDKDF (reference sequence). The chain's CDR3 is CATSGRPGTSGRATYEQYF. CDR3 DNA: TGTGCCACCAGCGGAAGACCAGGGACTAGCGGGAGAGCCACCTACGAGCAGTACTTC.

The gene calls are TRBV30 and TRBJ2-2; 14 bases align to TRBD2. Unmatched junction bases numbered 4, after V lost 1 base and J lost 6 bases. The CDR3 covers 16 residues. Looked up from germline, CDR1 is GTSNPN and CDR2 is SVGIG (reference sequence). The chain's CDR3 is CAWSGGLAGVSGELFF. CDR3 nucleotide sequence: TGTGCCTGGAGTGGGGGACTAGCGGGAGTCTCCGGGGAGCTGTTTTTT.

The table lists this clone with a few counts. The chain employs TRBV11-2 and TRBJ2-7; D is possibly TRBD1 (6 bases). There are 15 residues in the CDR3. The germline CDR1 and CDR2 sequences are SGHAT and FQNNGV. Trimming left V 5 bases short and J 5 bases short, with 19 bases between. The CDR3 DNA reads as TGTGCCAGCAGCAACTACAGGGCAACGGCCCACGAGCAGTACTTC. Its translation: CASSNYRATAHEQYF.

The chain has TRBV7-3 and TRBJ2-2, with 11 bases lining up with TRBD2. The CDR3 totals 16 residues. Trimming cost V 6 bases and J 2 bases; bases outside gene matches: 5. Germline V CDR1 and CDR2: SGHTA, FQGTGA. The CDR3, as DNA: TGTGCCAGCAGTGTCGGGACTAGCGGAAACACCGGGGAGCTGTTTTTT. It translates to CASSVGTSGNTGELFF. Combining the CDR3 with reference TRBV7-3 and TRBJ2-2 gives the whole variable domain GAGVSQTPSNKVTEKGKYVELRCDPISGHTALYWYRQSLGQGPEFLIYFQGTGAADDSGLPNDRFFAVRPEGSVSTLKIQRTERGDSAVYLCASSVGTSGNTGELFFGEGSRLTVL.

The CDR3 loop is CASSLSPGRTLNIQYF. The CDR3 bases are TGCGCCAGCAGCTTGTCCCCGGGGCGGACACTAAACATTCAGTACTTC. The V and J genes are TRBV5-1 and TRBJ2-4, with D tentatively TRBD1 or TRBD2 (5 bases each). This CDR3 region has 16 residues. The V end was cut by 1 base, the J end by 6 bases, with 17 bases between. Germline V gene data show CDR1 as SGHRS and CDR2 as YFSETQ.

This rearrangement joins TRBV1 to TRBJ1-5; the table gives TRBD1 as D, unverified against the DNA. TRBV1 is given as a pseudogene. The CDR3 runs to 16 residues. The CDR3: CTSSQGGQGRNQPQHF. Written as DNA, the CDR3 is TGCACCAGCAGCCAAGGGGGACAGGGTAGGAATCAGCCCCAGCATTTT.